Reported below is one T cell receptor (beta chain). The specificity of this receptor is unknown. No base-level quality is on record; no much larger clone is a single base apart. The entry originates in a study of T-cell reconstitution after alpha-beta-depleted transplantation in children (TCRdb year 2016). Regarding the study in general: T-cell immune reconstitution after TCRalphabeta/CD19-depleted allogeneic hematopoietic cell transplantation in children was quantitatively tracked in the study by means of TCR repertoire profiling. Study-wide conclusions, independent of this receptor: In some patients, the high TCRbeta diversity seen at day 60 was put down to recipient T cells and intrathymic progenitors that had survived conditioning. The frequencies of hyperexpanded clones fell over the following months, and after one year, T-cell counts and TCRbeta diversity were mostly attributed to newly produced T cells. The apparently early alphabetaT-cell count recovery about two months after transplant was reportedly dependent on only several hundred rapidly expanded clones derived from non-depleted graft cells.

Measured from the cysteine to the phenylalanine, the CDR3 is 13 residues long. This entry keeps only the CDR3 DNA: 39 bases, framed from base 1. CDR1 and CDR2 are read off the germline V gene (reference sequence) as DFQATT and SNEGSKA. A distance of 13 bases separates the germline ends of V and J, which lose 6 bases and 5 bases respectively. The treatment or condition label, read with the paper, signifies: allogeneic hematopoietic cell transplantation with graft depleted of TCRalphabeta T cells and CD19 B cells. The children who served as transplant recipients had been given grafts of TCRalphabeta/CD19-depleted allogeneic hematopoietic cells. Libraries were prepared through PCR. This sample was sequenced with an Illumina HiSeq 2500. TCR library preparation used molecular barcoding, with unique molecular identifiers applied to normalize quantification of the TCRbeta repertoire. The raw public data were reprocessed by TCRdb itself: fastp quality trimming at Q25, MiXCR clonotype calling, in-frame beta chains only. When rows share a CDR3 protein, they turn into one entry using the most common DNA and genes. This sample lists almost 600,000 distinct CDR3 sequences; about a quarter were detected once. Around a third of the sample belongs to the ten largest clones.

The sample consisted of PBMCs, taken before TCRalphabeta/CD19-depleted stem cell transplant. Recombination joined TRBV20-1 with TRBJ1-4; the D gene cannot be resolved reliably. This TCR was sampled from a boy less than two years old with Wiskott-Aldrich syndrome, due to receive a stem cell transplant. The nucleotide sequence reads TGCAGTGCAAAGAGGGATGGGAATGAAAAACTGTTTTTT. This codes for CSAKRDGNEKLFF.